This T cell receptor (beta chain) originates from a study of T cells expressing NK-cell markers. General study points: Certain NKG2C+ T cell clones were expanded, and their HCMV specificity remained unclear.

As for this clonotype: The antigen remains undetermined.

The CDR3 length is 12 residues. Germline-derived CDR1 and CDR2 are DFQATT and SNEGSKA (reference sequence). TCRdb reprocessed the 5' RACE reads and keeps a single row for each CDR3 protein, giving no DNA. The sample table sets out 350,000 to 450,000 distinct CDR3 sequences. The V and J genes are TRBV20-1 and TRBJ2-3. The source is a man aged 18 to 69 in good health. Sequencing was performed on blood T cells: a sorted CD56 or NKG2C T cell subset, CD4+ or CD8+ T cells, or bulk PBMC T cells (not recorded which). This CDR3 reads CSASLATDTQYF.